Here is one T cell receptor beta chain with its context. Clones were sequenced by immunoSEQ multiplex PCR, and TCRdb holds only the in-frame ones, with some missing. The table shows 250,000 to 300,000 clones, with approximately 91% occurring only once. This record belongs to a study of blood T cell repertoires in COVID-19. The V gene lost 5 bases and the J gene lost 15 bases, with 19 bases spanning the gap. The CDR3 runs to 13 residues. Material: PBMCs or T cells enriched from blood (not recorded which). The V and J genes are TRBV12-3 or TRBV12-4 and TRBJ1-4; a weak D match, TRBD1 (5 bases). The receptor comes from a young woman who had recovered from COVID-19. CDR3 coding DNA: TGTGCCAGCAGTGGGGGAGGCATCAGGCAGTTGTTTTTT. Its translation is CASSGGGIRQLFF.